The next 9 T cell receptor beta chains were all read from a single sample in a study of T cell responses to AZD1222 COVID-19 vaccine. This table comes from immunoSEQ multiplex PCR, and its TCRdb copy is limited to in-frame clones, with some not included. Of approximately 84,000 clones in the sample, roughly nine tenths were seen once. This material consisted of peripheral blood, taken on day 0 of AZD1222 vaccination. The receptors come from an adult in good health.

The rearrangement joins TRBV2 to TRBJ2-1, with D uncertain. Germline lookup yields CDR1 SNHLY and CDR2 FYNNEI. The CDR3 totals 11 residues. V was clipped by 6 bases and J by 9 bases, with 9 bases between them. The CDR3 loop reads CASSLKGEQFF. CDR3 nucleotides: TGTGCCAGCAGCCTCAAGGGTGAGCAGTTCTTC.

The gene calls are TRBV2 and TRBJ2-6; 11 bases match TRBD2. Germline V gene lookup returns CDR1 SNHLY and CDR2 FYNNEI. The V segment lost 7 bases and the J segment 2 bases; nucleotides outside the gene matches: 4. This CDR3 is built from 16 residues. The CDR3 coding sequence is TGTGCCAGCAAAGAACTAGCGGGAGCTGGGGCCAACGTCCTGACTTTC. Translation gives CASKELAGAGANVLTF.

A few counts support this clone. The V call is TRBV7-6, the J call TRBJ1-4; 9 bases line up with TRBD1. The CDR3 is made up of 15 amino acids. Germline CDR1 reads SGHVS; CDR2 reads FNYEAQ. V trimming: 1 base; J trimming: 5 bases; junction bases outside the gene matches: 2. The CDR3 loop is CASSLGTGANEKLFF. The CDR3 region has the DNA TGTGCCAGCAGCTTAGGGACAGGGGCAAATGAAAAACTGTTTTTT.

V is TRBV19 and J is TRBJ2-1; 12 nucleotides agree with TRBD1. V gave up 3 bases and J gave up 10 bases; unmatched junction bases: 7. CDR1 and CDR2 from the germline V gene are LNHDA and SQIVND (reference sequence). CDR3 length: 15 residues. The CDR3 DNA sequence: TGTGCCAGTAGTATTGCGGGACAGGGGGCGAGGGAGCAGTTCTTC. Amino acid sequence: CASSIAGQGAREQFF.

The V call is TRBV19, the J call TRBJ1-1; D is undetermined. V gave up 7 bases and J gave up 0 bases, with 9 bases separating them. CDR1 LNHDA and CDR2 SQIVND come from the germline V gene (reference sequence). This CDR3 is built from 13 residues. CDR3 in amino acids: CASTWTVNTEAFF. The CDR3, as DNA: TGTGCCAGTACCTGGACGGTGAACACTGAAGCTTTCTTT.

The chain has TRBV5-4 and TRBJ2-7; 7 bases fit TRBD2. CDR1 and CDR2 (germline): SGHNT, YYREEE (reference sequence). V shed 7 bases, J shed 7 bases, and the junction held 17 bases outside the gene matches. The CDR3 spans 15 residues. CDR3 loop: CASRSSGRGSGEQYF. The CDR3 nucleotides are TGTGCCAGCCGCTCTAGCGGCCGAGGGTCGGGAGAGCAGTACTTC.

CDR3 in DNA: TGTGCCACCAGCAGACAGGTACGCAATCAGCCCCAGCATTTT. It is translated as CATSRQVRNQPQHF. The chain employs TRBV15 and TRBJ1-5; D is ambiguous. Germline assignment: CDR1 LNHNV and CDR2 YYDKDF (reference sequence). The CDR3 length is 14 residues. With 2 bases removed from V and 2 bases from J, the gap between germline ends came to 7 bases.

A single count supports this clone. The chain uses TRBV28 and TRBJ2-5; 10 nucleotides align to TRBD1. V lost 6 bases to trimming and J lost 2 bases; unmatched junction nucleotides: 9. This CDR3 has 16 amino acids. Germline V gives CDR1 MDHEN, CDR2 SYDVKM. CDR3 sequence (DNA): TGTGCCAGCAGACCCGACAGGGGGCTAGGTCAAGAGACCCAGTACTTC. Translated: CASRPDRGLGQETQYF.

The rearrangement uses TRBV4-2 and TRBJ2-5; 10 positions match TRBD2. The CDR3 is 15 amino acids. Losses at the gene ends were 1 base for V and 4 bases for J; bases not matched to a gene: 3. CDR1 is LGHNA, CDR2 YNFKEQ, per germline. The CDR3 DNA reads TGTGCCAGCAGCCAAGGGAAGCGGGAGGGAGAGACCCAGTACTTC. Its translation: CASSQGKREGETQYF.